These T cell receptor beta chains were read from a single sample in a study of blood T cell repertoires in COVID-19. Data came from immunoSEQ multiplex PCR; TCRdb stores just in-frame clones and leaves some out. The data contain tens of thousands of clones, 85% to 90% of them seen just once; the ten biggest clones take up 5.5% to 7%. Sequenced material: peripheral blood. The receptors were gathered from a woman older than 75 with active COVID-19. CDR3s include the opening cysteine and the closing phenylalanine or tryptophan. D genes are given only for firm matches. Where a row states a size, it is once, few, many or the class of an expanded clone; other rows omit it.

clone_size,d_call,v_call,j_call,cdr3_aa,cdr3_nt
.,.,TRBV6-2/TRBV6-3,TRBJ2-6,CASSPETGFGANVLTF,TGTGCCAGCAGTCCCGAAACAGGGTTCGGGGCCAACGTCCTGACTTTC
.,TRBD2,TRBV7-9,TRBJ2-3,CASSLKGRGALTDTQYF,TGTGCCAGCAGCTTAAAAGGGCGGGGGGCCCTCACAGATACGCAGTATTTT
.,TRBD1,TRBV19,TRBJ2-3,CASRDRGRPDTQYF,TGTGCCAGTAGAGACAGGGGGCGCCCAGATACGCAGTATTTT
few,.,TRBV4-3,TRBJ2-1,CASSPTSDLYNEQFF,TGCGCCAGCAGCCCAACTAGTGACCTGTACAATGAGCAGTTCTTC
.,TRBD1,TRBV7-3,TRBJ2-1,CASGTTGGDEQFF,TGTGCCAGCGGCACAACAGGGGGTGATGAGCAGTTCTTC
.,.,TRBV7-2,TRBJ2-1,CASSEDTSGPYNEQFF,TGTGCCAGCAGCGAAGACACCTCAGGCCCCTACAATGAGCAGTTCTTC
.,.,TRBV5-1,TRBJ1-3,CASSLEAANSGNTIYF,TGCGCCAGCAGCTTGGAGGCGGCCAACTCTGGAAACACCATATATTTT
.,.,TRBV7-9,TRBJ2-6,CASSGVFGANVLTF,TGTGCCAGCAGTGGAGTCTTTGGGGCCAACGTCCTGACTTTC
.,TRBD1,TRBV5-8,TRBJ1-2,CASSFGRGNGYTF,TGTGCCAGCAGCTTCGGCAGGGGGAATGGCTACACCTTC
.,TRBD1,TRBV19,TRBJ1-5,CASMGTGGWQPQHF,TGTGCCAGTATGGGGACAGGTGGGTGGCAGCCCCAGCATTTT
.,TRBD2,TRBV9,TRBJ2-1,CASRPGTSDGVYNEQFF,TGTGCCAGCAGACCCGGGACTAGTGATGGGGTTTACAATGAGCAGTTCTTC
.,TRBD2,TRBV18,TRBJ2-1,CASSPASGAYNEQFF,TGTGCCAGCTCACCGGCTAGCGGGGCCTACAATGAGCAGTTCTTC
.,.,TRBV7-3,TRBJ2-1,CASSLIPSSQANEQFF,TGTGCTAGCAGCTTAATCCCCAGTAGTCAGGCCAATGAGCAGTTCTTC
.,.,TRBV11-2,TRBJ2-1,CASSLGLNEQFF,TGTGCCAGCAGCTTAGGTCTCAATGAGCAGTTCTTC
.,.,TRBV27,TRBJ2-7,CASSPNRKREQYF,TGTGCCAGCAGCCCGAACAGAAAGCGGGAGCAGTACTTC
.,.,TRBV5-1,TRBJ2-2,CASSLGGQNTGELFF,TGCGCCAGCAGCTTGGGGGGCCAGAACACCGGGGAGCTGTTTTTT
.,TRBD2,TRBV6-2/TRBV6-3,TRBJ2-1,CASSYSSPRGVYNEQFF,TGTGCCAGCAGTTACTCTTCCCCCCGGGGGGTATACAATGAGCAGTTCTTC
few,TRBD1,TRBV14,TRBJ2-2,CASSQDGTAPEELFF,TGTGCCAGCAGCCAAGATGGGACAGCGCCCGAGGAGCTGTTTTTT
.,.,TRBV27,TRBJ2-3,CASSLWRRGTYTDTQYF,TGTGCCAGCAGTTTATGGCGGCGGGGGACATACACAGATACGCAGTATTTT
.,TRBD2,TRBV4-1,TRBJ2-7,CASSPPGLAGSEQYF,TGCGCCAGCAGCCCTCCGGGACTAGCGGGGAGCGAGCAGTACTTC
.,TRBD2,TRBV6-5,TRBJ2-3,CATWRGGIATQYF,TGTGCCACTTGGCGGGGGGGTATAGCTACGCAGTATTTT
.,TRBD1,TRBV2,TRBJ2-1,CARTGQGAFYNEQFF,TGTGCCAGGACGGGACAGGGGGCTTTCTACAATGAGCAGTTCTTC